This record concerns one TCR beta chain sequence. This CDR3 is also generated by other DNA sequences in the sample. Those who participated ranged in age from about 18 to 89 years and resided in around 22 US areas. Cohort 3 donors were reported recovered after two negative PCRs, clearance, or symptom resolution. This record belongs to a study of blood T cell repertoires in COVID-19. This CDR3 region has 13 residues. The germline V and J ends were trimmed by 0 bases and 3 bases, with 5 bases remaining between them. CDR1 is SGHTA and CDR2 is FQGTGA in the germline V gene. Libraries were prepared by immunoSEQ multiplex PCR; TCRdb keeps only in-frame clonotypes and omits some of them. The sample yields about 320,000 clones, roughly 90% seen once.

The clonotype originates from a man in his fifties or sixties who had recovered from COVID-19. The material sequenced was PBMCs or T cells enriched from blood (not recorded which). The gene calls are TRBV7-3 and TRBJ2-5; tentatively, D is TRBD2 (5 bases). The CDR3 spells CASSLTREETQYF. The CDR3 DNA is TGTGCCAGCAGCTTAACGAGGGAAGAGACCCAGTACTTC.